This TCR beta chain was sequenced in a study of CD8 T cells in ankylosing spondylitis. Broader study findings: Disease-associated clones were CD8+ and fairly uncommon in peripheral blood. A motif of 7 to 9 highly homologous TCR beta variants was seen as apparently characteristic of ankylosing spondylitis blood. Reportedly, significant enrichment of disease-linked clones occurred in matched ankylosing spondylitis synovial fluid.

TCRdb re-derived calls from the 5' RACE reads in MiXCR, one entry per CDR3 protein. The sample contains more than 250,000 distinct CDR3 sequences, around 7.6% of which appear only once. Trimming took off 4 bases at V and 7 bases at J, with 8 bases between the two ends. The germline V gene encodes CDR1 SGHRS and CDR2 YFSETQ. This CDR3 region has 11 residues. In this sample, this clonotype turned up many times. Its antigen is currently unknown. The source material was blood, either unsorted or a sorted T cell fraction (not recorded which). The receptor was derived from a male donor with ankylosing spondylitis. The chain carries TRBV5-1 and TRBJ2-5; D call uncertain. Here the CDR3 reads CASSILGTQYF. CDR3 nucleotide sequence: TGCGCCAGCAGCATCCTGGGGACCCAGTACTTC.